This is a list of T cell receptor beta chains from one sample in a study of control samples from healthy donors and cancer patients. TCRdb's copy holds only in-frame clones and misses some; the assay was immunoSEQ multiplex PCR. Of over 85,000 clones in the sample, 92% were seen once. The source material was blood. These receptors were taken from a woman younger than 35 in good health. CDR3s include the opening cysteine and the closing phenylalanine or tryptophan. D genes are given only for firm matches. Size is stated for part of the rows, as once, few or many counts, or as a class when the clone is expanded.

CASSPTSGSSYEQYF,TGTGCCAGCAGCCCTACTAGCGGGAGCTCCTACGAGCAGTACTTC,TRBV7-9,once,TRBJ2-7,TRBD2
CASSQEEGARNTIYF,TGTGCCAGCAGCCAAGAAGAGGGGGCGAGGAACACCATATATTTT,TRBV4-2,-,TRBJ1-3,TRBD1
CASKSEPWGYNEQFF,TGCGCCAGTAAAAGTGAGCCCTGGGGATACAATGAGCAGTTCTTC,TRBV5-1,-,TRBJ2-1,-
CASSEDQNTEAFF,TGTGCCAGCAGCGAAGACCAAAACACTGAAGCTTTCTTT,TRBV6-1,-,TRBJ1-1,-
CASSQEAPAGGSDDEQFF,TGCGCCAGCAGCCAAGAGGCCCCAGCGGGAGGATCCGACGATGAGCAGTTCTTC,TRBV4-3,-,TRBJ2-1,TRBD2
CAWSVVGNSYNEQFF,TGTGCCTGGAGTGTAGTGGGGAACTCCTACAATGAGCAGTTCTTC,TRBV30,-,TRBJ2-1,-
CSVEDSGYTF,TGCAGCGTTGAGGACTCGGGCTACACCTTC,TRBV29-1,-,TRBJ1-2,-
CASSFGWGTGGYTF,TGTGCCAGCAGTTTTGGGTGGGGGACTGGTGGCTACACCTTC,TRBV27,-,TRBJ1-2,-
CASSLARRGELFF,TGTGCCAGCAGCTTGGCTAGGAGGGGGGAGCTGTTTTTT,TRBV7-8,-,TRBJ2-2,-
CATGGDGHTDTQYF,TGTGCCACCGGCGGGGACGGTCACACAGATACGCAGTATTTT,TRBV24-1,-,TRBJ2-3,-
CASSRTGLDTQYF,TGCGCCAGCAGCCGGACTGGGCTAGATACGCAGTATTTT,TRBV5-1,once,TRBJ2-3,-
CASSLSLPSGASSYEQYF,TGTGCCAGCAGCCTCTCCCTCCCTTCCGGGGCGAGCTCCTACGAGCAGTACTTC,TRBV5-4,-,TRBJ2-7,-
CATQGPNQPQHF,TGTGCCACACAGGGCCCCAATCAGCCCCAGCATTTT,TRBV24-1,-,TRBJ1-5,-
CASSLRDYGYTF,TGTGCCAGCAGCTTACGGGACTATGGCTACACCTTC,TRBV7-2,-,TRBJ1-2,-
CASSPGYEQYF,TGTGCCAGCAGTCCAGGGTACGAGCAGTACTTC,TRBV12-3/TRBV12-4,-,TRBJ2-7,-
CASSRLTGLGGETQYF,TGTGCCAGCAGCCGGCTGACGGGACTAGGGGGAGAGACCCAGTACTTC,TRBV5-6,-,TRBJ2-5,TRBD2
CASSYSREKLFF,TGTGCCAGCAGCTATAGCCGAGAAAAACTGTTTTTT,TRBV7-9,-,TRBJ1-4,-
CATSDPRAGGNNQPQHF,TGTGCCACCAGTGACCCCCGGGCAGGGGGCAACAATCAGCCCCAGCATTTT,TRBV24-1,-,TRBJ1-5,TRBD1
CSAGTGVLNTEAFF,TGCAGCGCCGGGACAGGGGTCTTGAACACTGAAGCTTTCTTT,TRBV29-1,-,TRBJ1-1,TRBD1
CASGLSFNTEAFF,TGTGCTAGTGGTTTGAGTTTTAACACTGAAGCTTTCTTT,TRBV12-5,-,TRBJ1-1,-
CSASGGDETQYF,TGCAGTGCTAGTGGCGGGGACGAGACCCAGTACTTC,TRBV20-1,-,TRBJ2-5,-
CASSQAPGLAGYEQYF,TGCGCCAGCAGCCAGGCTCCGGGACTAGCGGGCTACGAGCAGTACTTC,TRBV4-1,-,TRBJ2-7,TRBD2
CASSLGTESFTNYGYTF,TGTGCCAGCTCACTAGGGACAGAATCGTTCACTAACTATGGCTACACCTTC,TRBV18,-,TRBJ1-2,TRBD1
CASSVDGDNQPQHF,TGTGCCAGCAGTGTGGACGGAGACAATCAGCCCCAGCATTTT,TRBV6-4,-,TRBJ1-5,-
CASSLEGLGNTIYF,TGTGCCAGCAGCTTAGAGGGTCTTGGAAACACCATATATTTT,TRBV11-2,-,TRBJ1-3,-